The entry that follows covers one T cell receptor beta chain sequence. The antigen is unknown. The sample belongs to a study of cytotoxic CD8 clonotypes in ibrutinib-treated CLL. About the study: Complete response was seen in 2 patients and partial in some 24; around twelve progressed and roughly 14 stayed remitted after a median around 68 months. Samples averaged about 260,000 productive templates and 90,000 to 95,000 productive rearrangements. General observations from the study: Public clonotypes, found uncommonly, either contracted or stayed stable on treatment. Clonality grew at ibrutinib response; at progression, it decreased back toward baseline.

Data came from immunoSEQ multiplex PCR; TCRdb stores just in-frame clones and leaves some out. The sample has 40,000 to 55,000 clones; roughly 80% are singletons. Germline assignment: CDR1 SNHLY and CDR2 FYNNEI. This CDR3 spans 14 amino acids. V lost 4 bases and J 0 bases, leaving 7 bases between the germline ends. This specimen consisted of PBMCs, obtained after 24 months of ibrutinib treatment. The V call is TRBV2, the J call TRBJ1-5; D is possibly TRBD1 (5 bases). The TCR sequence derives from a human donor with chronic lymphocytic leukemia. In DNA form, the CDR3 reads TGTGCCAGCAGTGGGGGGTCTAGCAATCAGCCCCAGCATTTT. It codes for CASSGGSSNQPQHF.